What follows are 27 T cell receptor beta chains derived from one specimen sequenced in a study of breast tumors, draining lymph nodes, adjacent tissues. The lymph nodes were axillary draining lymph nodes from breast cancer patients. Each CDR3 protein is one row after TCRdb ran MiXCR on the multiplex PCR reads. Found here are 270,000 or so distinct CDR3 sequences, about 33% of them singletons; the top ten hold around 1%. Sequenced material: axillary lymph node tissue. Source of these receptors: a female donor with breast cancer. Some clones in this sample may be carry-over from other donors' samples.

In this sample, this clonotype turned up once. A read error may account for a junction end that differs from germline. This sequence joins TRBV9 and TRBJ2-3; 7 bases match TRBD2. The CDR3 has 14 residues. The germline V gene has CDR1 SGDLS and CDR2 YYNGEE. This CDR3 reads CASGVRGSKDTQYF. The CDR3 bases are TGTGCCAGCGGCGTACGCGGGAGCAAAGATACGCAGTATTTC. The whole variable domain, filled in from reference TRBV9 and TRBJ2-3, reads DSGVTQTPKHLITATGQRVTLRCSPRSGDLSVYWYQQSLDQGLQFLIQYYNGEERAKGNILERFSAQQFPDLHSELNLSSLELGDSALYFCASGVRGSKDTQYFGPGTRLTVL.

This clonotype has more than one count but fewer than ten. Here the CDR3 DNA reads TGTGCCAGCAGTTACTCGGGCAGTGCTGGAAACACCATATATTTT. As protein: CASSYSGSAGNTIYF. V usage is TRBV6-2 or TRBV6-3 and J usage is TRBJ1-3; D call uncertain. Trimming left V 0 bases short and J 2 bases short, with 8 bases between. Germline assignment: CDR1 MNHEY and CDR2 SVGEGT. This CDR3 contains 15 residues.

This clonotype was seen many times. The chain is built from TRBV5-4 and TRBJ1-2; TRBD1 might be the D (5 bases). Per germline, CDR1 SGHNT and CDR2 YYREEE (reference sequence). The CDR3 has 13 amino acids. Trimming removed 1 base at V and 6 bases at J, with 10 bases between. CDR3 sequence (DNA): TGTGCCAGCAGCTTGCAGGGAACCCATGGCTACACCTTC. The encoded protein is CASSLQGTHGYTF.

The count of this clonotype is one. A much more abundant neighbour one base away suggests this may be a read error. The genes are TRBV4-3 and TRBJ2-1; 8 bases map to TRBD2. The germline CDR1 and CDR2 sequences are LGHNA and YSLEER. The CDR3 has 15 residues. The V and J ends lost 0 bases and 12 bases, in that order; junction bases with no gene match: 10. Here the CDR3 DNA reads TGCGCCAGCAGCCAAGACTTAAGCGGGAGCGATGGGCAGTTCTTC. As protein: CASSQDLSGSDGQFF.

V usage is TRBV10-2 and J usage is TRBJ2-1; 12 positions match TRBD2. The CDR3 sequence is 16 residues long. The trim removed 6 bases at V and 7 bases at J, leaving 10 bases unmatched. Germline V gene sequence: CDR1 WSHSY, CDR2 SAAADI. The chain's CDR3 is CASREPSGRAINEQFF. In DNA, the CDR3 is TGCGCCAGCAGGGAACCTAGCGGGAGGGCCATAAATGAGCAGTTCTTC.

V gene TRBV2 combines with J gene TRBJ2-5; the D gene is possibly TRBD1 (5 bases). CDR3 length equals 15 residues. Trimming left V 10 bases short and J 4 bases short, with 22 bases between. Germline V gene data show CDR1 as SNHLY and CDR2 as FYNNEI. CDR3 sequence reads: CATQDGAAPRETQYF. The DNA of the CDR3 is TGTGCCACCCAGGATGGGGCAGCCCCAAGAGAGACCCAGTACTTC.

Points on this clonotype: Since no conserved phenylalanine or tryptophan closes the CDR3, a read error is the likely cause. The V call is TRBV11-2, the J call TRBJ2-3; D call uncertain. Germline CDR1 is SGHAT and CDR2 is FQNNGV. Trimming cost V 1 base and J 5 bases, with 1 base left between them. The CDR3 length is 11 residues. The CDR3 sequence is CASSLGDTQYS. The DNA of the CDR3 is TGTGCCAGCAGCTTAGGAGATACGCAGTATTCT.

This clonotype appeared once. Because it lacks the conserved phenylalanine or tryptophan at the end, this CDR3 is likely a read error. The genes are TRBV11-2 and TRBJ2-3; 8 bases line up with TRBD2. The J segment lost 3 bases and the V segment lost 3 bases, leaving 5 bases of the junction unmatched. This CDR3 comprises 15 residues. Germline CDR1 is SGHAT and CDR2 is FQNNGV. The CDR3 sequence is CASSFGLAGTDTQYS. CDR3 coding DNA: TGTGCCAGCAGCTTTGGCTTAGCGGGGACAGATACGCAGTATTCT.

This clonotype was seen repeatedly, ten times or more. The rearrangement joins TRBV5-6 to TRBJ2-7; 9 nucleotides line up with TRBD1. Germline V CDR1 and CDR2: SGHDT, YYEEEE. The CDR3 has 13 amino acids. V shed 4 bases and J 5 bases; nucleotides not matched to a gene: 4. The CDR3 sequence is CASSQGQGDEQYF. The CDR3 DNA is TGTGCCAGCAGCCAGGGACAGGGAGACGAGCAGTACTTC.

With regard to this clonotype: This may stem from a read error, because a much larger clone lies one nucleotide away. For the CDR3, the DNA is TGCAGCGTTTGGATTCATGGCTACACCTTC. It encodes CSVWIHGYTF. The chain carries TRBV29-1 and TRBJ1-2; no firm D call. V dropped 5 bases and J dropped 6 bases, with 7 bases sitting between them. Germline loops: CDR1 SQVTM, CDR2 ANQGSEA. The CDR3 is 10 amino acids.

This clonotype was detected a few times. This chain connects TRBV3-1 to TRBJ2-7, with D possibly called TRBD1 or TRBD2 (5 bases each). Germline values: CDR1 LGHDT, CDR2 YNNKEL (reference sequence). CDR3 length equals 14 residues. The germline V and J ends were trimmed by 2 bases and 2 bases, with 10 bases remaining between them. The CDR3 bases are TGTGCCAGCAGCCAATGGGACCCGGCCTACGAGCAGTACTTC. The encoded protein is CASSQWDPAYEQYF.

This clonotype was seen many times. V gene TRBV20-1 combines with J gene TRBJ2-5; D is uncertain. Germline V gives CDR1 DFQATT, CDR2 SNEGSKA (reference sequence). V lost 4 bases and J 6 bases, leaving 9 bases between the germline ends. The CDR3 totals 11 residues. This CDR3 is CSATNLQTQYF. In DNA form, the CDR3 reads TGCAGTGCTACGAACCTTCAGACCCAGTACTTC.

There are many counts of this clonotype. V usage is TRBV5-8 and J usage is TRBJ2-1; 10 positions agree with TRBD2. The trim removed 1 base at V and 6 bases at J, leaving 7 bases unmatched. The CDR3 consists of 16 residues. Germline values: CDR1 SGHTS, CDR2 YDEGEE. CDR3 region: CASSLRSGRALNEQFF. In DNA, the CDR3 is TGTGCCAGCAGCTTGCGGAGCGGGAGGGCCCTCAATGAGCAGTTCTTC.

This clonotype was picked up one time. The chain is built from TRBV7-2 and TRBJ2-6; the D is unclear. Trimming removed 4 bases at V and 4 bases at J, with 5 bases between. Germline CDR1 is SGHTA and CDR2 is FQGNSA. CDR3 length equals 13 residues. CDR3 sequence: CASSSQGANVLTF. The CDR3 DNA reads TGTGCCAGCAGCTCACAGGGGGCCAACGTCCTGACTTTC.

Of note for this clonotype: A junction end diverges from the germline sequence, so it may reflect a read error. The rearrangement links TRBV5-5 to TRBJ1-2, with 9 positions matching TRBD1. Looked up from germline, CDR1 is SGHKS and CDR2 is YYEKEE (reference sequence). CDR3 length: 13 residues. CDR3 sequence (DNA): TGCGCCAGCAGCCAGGGACAGGGAGGAGGCTACACCTTC. It encodes CASSQGQGGGYTF. The full variable domain, with the rest looked up from reference TRBV5-5 and TRBJ1-2, is DAGVTQSPTHLIKTRGQQVTLRCSPISGHKSVSWYQQVLGQGPQFIFQYYEKEERGRGNFPDRFSARQFPNYSSELNVNALLLGDSALYLCASSQGQGGGYTFGSGTRLTVV.

A few counts support this clonotype. A much bigger clone sits one base away, suggesting this may be a read error. This chain connects TRBV4-1 to TRBJ2-7, with TRBD2 identical over 8 bases. Germline V CDR1 and CDR2: MGHRA, YSYEKL. V lost 4 bases to trimming and J lost 1 base; unmatched junction nucleotides: 12. The CDR3 runs 17 residues. The CDR3 DNA follows: TGCGCCAGCAGCCCTTCTGCGGCTAGCGGGCTATCCTACGAGCAGTACTTC. Translated, it gives CASSPSAASGLSYEQYF.

This clonotype was recorded at least ten times. This chain uses TRBV24-1 with TRBJ2-1; tentative D call: TRBD2 (6 bases). There are 15 residues in the CDR3. CDR1 is KGHDR, CDR2 SFDVKD, per germline. V was clipped by 3 bases and J by 3 bases, with 11 bases between them. CDR3: CATSDGTLFYNEQFF. CDR3 nucleotides: TGTGCCACCAGTGATGGGACTCTGTTCTACAATGAGCAGTTCTTC.

This clonotype was counted a few times. The V gene is TRBV7-9, the J gene TRBJ1-1, with no clear D. Germline assignment: CDR1 SEHNR and CDR2 FQNEAQ (reference sequence). This CDR3 is 11 amino acids long. The V and J ends lost 2 bases and 5 bases respectively, with 3 bases between them. CDR3 coding DNA: TGTGCCAGCAGCTTAAAGACTGAAGCTTTCTTT. Amino acids: CASSLKTEAFF.

This clonotype was seen at least ten times. The V and J genes are TRBV12-3 or TRBV12-4 and TRBJ1-5, with 9 bases fitting TRBD1. This CDR3 comprises 15 residues. V was pared by 6 bases and J by 1 base, with 4 bases of the junction left unmatched. The CDR3 loop is CASREGTGSNQPQHF. CDR3 nucleotide sequence: TGTGCCAGCAGGGAAGGGACAGGGAGCAATCAGCCCCAGCATTTT.

A remark on this clonotype: One base away lies a much larger clone, so this may be a sequencing read error. The chain carries TRBV20-1 and TRBJ2-1; 10 positions agree with TRBD2. Looked up from germline, CDR1 is DFQATT and CDR2 is SNEGSKA (reference sequence). The length of the CDR3 is 13 residues. This CDR3 is CSAPLAGVNAQFF. The CDR3 DNA is TGCAGTGCGCCTCTAGCGGGAGTCAATGCGCAGTTCTTC.

The CDR3 DNA reads as TGTGCCAGCAGCGTAGCCGGGACAGGGAGCTACACCTTC. It translates to CASSVAGTGSYTF. J is TRBJ1-2 and V is TRBV9, with TRBD1 identical over 9 bases. The CDR3 totals 13 residues. The V gene's germline CDR1 is SGDLS and CDR2 YYNGEE. With 0 bases clipped from V and 9 bases from J, the junction kept 3 bases outside the gene matches. Complete variable domain (other parts from reference TRBV9 and TRBJ1-2): DSGVTQTPKHLITATGQRVTLRCSPRSGDLSVYWYQQSLDQGLQFLIQYYNGEERAKGNILERFSAQQFPDLHSELNLSSLELGDSALYFCASSVAGTGSYTFGSGTRLTVV.

As regards this clonotype: A read error may be the cause here, since a much bigger clone is one base away. V and J are TRBV6-5 and TRBJ1-3; 9 nucleotides match TRBD1. The CDR3 consists of 18 residues. CDR1 is MNHEY and CDR2 is SVGAGI in the germline V gene. V gave up 4 bases and J gave up 0 bases; unmatched junction bases: 10. The CDR3, as DNA: TGTGCCAGCAGTTCCCTGACAGGGGGTTCAAGCTCTGGAAACACCATATATTTT. Its protein is CASSSLTGGSSSGNTIYF.

With respect to this clonotype: A much larger clone lies one base from this, so it may be a read error. The chain recombines TRBV4-3 with TRBJ1-2; 11 nucleotides align to TRBD1. The J segment lost 5 bases and the V segment lost 0 bases, leaving 2 bases of the junction unmatched. The length of the CDR3 is 15 residues. Germline lookup yields CDR1 LGHNA and CDR2 YSLEER. The CDR3: CASSQDRDRGYGYTF. The CDR3 DNA follows: TGCGCCAGCAGCCAAGATCGGGACAGGGGGTATGGCTACACCTTC.

Details on this clonotype: Being one base from a much bigger clone, this may be a read error. This chain joins TRBV20-1 and TRBJ2-2; either TRBD1 or TRBD2 may supply D (5 bases each). Germline-derived CDR1 and CDR2 are DFQATT and SNEGSKA (reference sequence). Trimming removed 3 bases from V and 6 bases from J, with 14 bases in between. This CDR3 comprises 14 residues. The CDR3 region is CSARGRVDPGELFF. The CDR3, as DNA: TGCAGTGCTAGGGGGCGGGTGGACCCCGGGGAGCTGTTTTTT.

The chain combines TRBV10-3 with TRBJ1-6; D is unresolved. Trimming cost V 11 bases and J 10 bases, with 21 bases left between them. The CDR3 contains 14 residues. The germline CDR1 and CDR2 sequences are ENHRY and SYGVKD. This chain's CDR3 is CAVRGGPHESPLHF. The CDR3 bases are TGTGCCGTCCGTGGCGGGCCCCACGAGTCACCCCTCCACTTT.

This clonotype was detected ten times or more. The chain employs TRBV29-1 and TRBJ2-1, with D possibly TRBD2 on 7 matching bases. The CDR3 totals 17 residues. Trimming stripped 2 bases from V and 8 bases from J, with 25 bases between. Per germline, CDR1 SQVTM and CDR2 ANQGSEA. As DNA, the CDR3 is TGCAGCGTTGAAAGCGGAGGACTAGGGGTGAGGGGGGATGAGCAGTTCTTC. Its translation is CSVESGGLGVRGDEQFF.

At least ten counts were recorded for this clonotype. The CDR3 bases are TGTGCCAGCAGCTTAATGCGGAGAGATAATTCACCCCTCCACTTT. It codes for CASSLMRRDNSPLHF. The chain links TRBV7-3 to TRBJ1-6, with D unclear. This CDR3 is 15 amino acids long. Trimming cost V 1 base and J 5 bases, with 9 bases left between them. Per the germline V gene, CDR1 is SGHTA and CDR2 is FQGTGA.